This TCR beta chain was identified in a study of T cells after yellow fever vaccination. General observations from the study: Researchers noted that a small share of clonotypes showed up in both CD4 and CD8 compartments. From the bulk population, abundant clonotypes could contaminate and appear within FACS-sorted repertoires. The study found a weaker secondary response that peaked faster, day 5 versus 15.

This clonotype was counted a few times. What it binds is not known. CDR3 size: 20 residues. Trimming left V 0 bases short and J 1 base short, with 24 bases between. In germline, CDR1 is DFQATT, CDR2 SNEGSKA (reference sequence). MiXCR, applied by TCRdb to the 5' RACE reads, yields one record per CDR3 protein. The table includes approximately 160,000 distinct CDR3 sequences, around 9.3% detected once. The starting material was CD8+ T cells sorted from PBMCs, obtained 45 days after the yellow fever booster vaccination. The clonotype was recovered from a man between 18 and 35 years old who received the YFV17D yellow fever vaccine. The chain combines TRBV20-1 with TRBJ2-2; weak D call: TRBD2 (6 bases). The CDR3 loop reads CSARDGRPGLFVWNTGELFF. In DNA, the CDR3 is TGCAGTGCTAGAGATGGGAGGCCGGGACTGTTTGTTTGGAACACCGGGGAGCTGTTTTTT.